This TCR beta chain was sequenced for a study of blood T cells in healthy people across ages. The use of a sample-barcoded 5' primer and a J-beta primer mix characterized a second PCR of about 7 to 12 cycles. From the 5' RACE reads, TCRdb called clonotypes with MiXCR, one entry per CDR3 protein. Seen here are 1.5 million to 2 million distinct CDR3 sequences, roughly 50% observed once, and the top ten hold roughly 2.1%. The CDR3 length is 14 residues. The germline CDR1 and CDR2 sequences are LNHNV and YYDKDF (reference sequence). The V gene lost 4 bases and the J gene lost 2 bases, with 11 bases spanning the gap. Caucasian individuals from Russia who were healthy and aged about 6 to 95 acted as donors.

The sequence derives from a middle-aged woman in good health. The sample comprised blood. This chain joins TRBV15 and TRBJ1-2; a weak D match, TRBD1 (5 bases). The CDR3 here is CATSTRTFNYGYTF. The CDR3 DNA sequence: TGTGCCACCAGCACCCGGACATTCAACTATGGCTACACCTTC.